By share, the clone carrying this TCR beta chain counts as medium-sized. The data originate from a study of response to subunit inactivated influenza vaccine. TCRdb called the RT-PCR reads again in MiXCR, with one record for every CDR3 protein. The sample gives about 540,000 distinct CDR3 sequences, around 21% of which show up once; roughly 2.8% is in the top ten. These data also formed part of another study, on T cells expressing NK-cell markers. That source adds: The authors generated TCR beta cDNA through 5'RACE template switching with UMIs. It remained uncertain whether the expanded NKG2C+ T cell clones were specific for HCMV antigens.

Material: CD4+ T cells sorted from PBMCs, obtained less than 13 days after vaccination. This TCR came from a man aged 45-65 years who received an inactivated influenza vaccine.

The CDR3 DNA follows: TGTGCCATCAGAGATCCAGGGACCAACACAGATACGCAGTATTTT. Translation: CAIRDPGTNTDTQYF. The chain is built from TRBV10-3 and TRBJ2-3; D could derive from TRBD1 or TRBD2 (5 bases each). Trimming pared 6 bases from V and 2 bases from J, leaving 15 bases between. From germline, CDR1 is ENHRY and CDR2 SYGVKD. The CDR3 is 15 residues long.